The 2 T cell receptor beta chains presented below share a single source sample, sequenced in a study of shared clonotypes between healthy human individuals. Assay used: immunoSEQ multiplex PCR; TCRdb lists only in-frame clones, some missing. The data show about 380,000 clones, around 96% seen once. The sequenced sample consisted of memory CD8+ T cells sorted from blood. Subset denoted: CD45RO+ cells pooled with CCR7-negative TemRA cells. Every receptor here comes from a man aged 25-45 years in good health.

This sequence joins TRBV6-5 and TRBJ2-1, with TRBD1 matching over 7 bases. Germline V gives CDR1 MNHEY, CDR2 SVGAGI. V shed 5 bases, J shed 7 bases, and the junction held 11 bases outside the gene matches. This CDR3 has 15 amino acids. CDR3 amino acids: CASSPLGQVPNEQFF. CDR3 in DNA: TGTGCCAGCAGTCCCCTCGGACAGGTCCCAAATGAGCAGTTCTTC.

The chain is built from TRBV10-3 and TRBJ1-3, with a possible D match to TRBD1 (5 bases). V dropped 2 bases and J dropped 0 bases, with 8 bases sitting between them. The CDR3 consists of 15 residues. Germline V CDR1 and CDR2: ENHRY, SYGVKD. The CDR3: CAISEGRASGNTIYF. The CDR3 region has the DNA TGTGCCATCAGTGAGGGCAGGGCCTCTGGAAACACCATATATTTT.